This T cell receptor beta chain was captured in a study of OX40 agonist ivuxolimab in advanced cancers. CDR1 is SGHAT, CDR2 FQNNGV, per germline. V was clipped by 0 bases and J by 4 bases, with 16 bases between them. The CDR3 length is 16 residues. Sequencing used immunoSEQ multiplex PCR; TCRdb keeps in-frame clones, though not all of them. The sample includes about 19,000 clones, 83% of them seen just once. The receptor was derived from an adult with an advanced solid tumor such as melanoma, head and neck, liver or kidney cancer. The chain employs TRBV11-2 and TRBJ2-7; D is tentatively TRBD1 or TRBD2 (6 bases each). Sequenced material: CD4+ or CD8+ T cells sorted from blood, taken in a trial of the OX40 agonist ivuxolimab. For the CDR3, the DNA is TGTGCCAGCAGCTTAGAGGGTGGGGGGCCGAAATACGAGCAGTACTTC. Translating gives CASSLEGGGPKYEQYF.